This T cell receptor beta chain was observed in a study of cytomegalovirus exposure and HLA in healthy donors. Study results and limitations: Trimming of TCR beta V- and J-genes showed a link, identified in a later analysis, to a missense DCLRE1C variant.

Details on this clone: What it binds is unknown.

The PCR had 60 Vbeta and 13 Jbeta primers. Repertoires were generated with immunoSEQ multiplex PCR, while TCRdb's copy carries only in-frame clones and drops some. The sample lists approximately 210,000 clones, 87% occurring once. The CDR3 runs to 18 residues. V dropped 3 bases and J dropped 0; count of bases not matched to a gene: 7. CDR1 and CDR2 (germline): LNHDA, SQIVND (reference sequence). V and J are TRBV19 and TRBJ2-2, with TRBD2 matching over 10 bases. Source material: PBMCs. The receptor comes from a man aged 25-40 years in good health and CMV-seronegative. The CDR3: CASSISSLAGANTGELFF. The CDR3 coding sequence is TGTGCCAGTAGTATTTCATCTCTAGCGGGGGCGAACACCGGGGAGCTGTTTTTT.